This T cell receptor beta chain was sequenced during a study of T cells in localized non-small cell lung cancer. Study outcomes and limitations: Adjacent lung was found to contain a median roughly 60 of the top 100 tumor clones.

Only in-frame clones appear in the TCRdb table, and some are missing; sequencing was by immunoSEQ multiplex PCR. The data show roughly 67,000 clones, roughly four fifths seen once. Comment on this clone: Its antigen is still unknown.

CDR3 length: 13 amino acids. Per germline, CDR1 SGHAT and CDR2 FQNNGV. V lost 5 bases, J lost 0 bases, and 7 bases lay in between. The material sequenced was peripheral blood, taken before any cancer treatment. This sequence joins TRBV11-2 and TRBJ1-1; D might be TRBD1 (6 bases). The receptor was isolated from a female donor older than 55 with stage I lung adenocarcinoma. In DNA form, the CDR3 reads TGTGCCAGCAGCGGGGGCTTGAACACTGAAGCTTTCTTT. This gives the protein CASSGGLNTEAFF.